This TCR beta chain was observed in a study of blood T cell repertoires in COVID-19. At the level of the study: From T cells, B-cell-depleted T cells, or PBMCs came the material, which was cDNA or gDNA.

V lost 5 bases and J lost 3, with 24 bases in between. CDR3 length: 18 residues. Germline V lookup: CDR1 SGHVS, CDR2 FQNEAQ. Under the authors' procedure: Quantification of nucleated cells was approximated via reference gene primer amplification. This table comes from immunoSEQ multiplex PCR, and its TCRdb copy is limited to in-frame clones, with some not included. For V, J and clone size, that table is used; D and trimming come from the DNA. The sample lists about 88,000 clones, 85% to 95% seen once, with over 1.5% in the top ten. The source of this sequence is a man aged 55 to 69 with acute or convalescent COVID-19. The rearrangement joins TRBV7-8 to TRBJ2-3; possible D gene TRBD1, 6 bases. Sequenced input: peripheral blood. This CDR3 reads CASSTSRVQGFQTDTQYF. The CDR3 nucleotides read TGTGCCAGCAGCACTAGTAGGGTACAGGGATTCCAGACAGATACGCAGTATTTT.